The T cell receptor (beta chain) described here comes from a study of identical twins. Study findings and constraints: Reduced insertions were recorded for abundant cord blood beta clonotypes, with no such pattern in memory repertoires.

Every donor was a healthy Caucasian. In TCRdb, the 5' RACE reads were re-called with MiXCR into one record per CDR3 protein. In the table there are 250,000 or so distinct CDR3 sequences, roughly 8% of which are singletons. This clonotype has a count of ten or more. Its antigen is unidentified. Germline assignment: CDR1 MNHEY and CDR2 SVGAGI. The CDR3 has 15 amino acids. The V gene lost 1 base and the J gene lost 4 bases, with 13 bases spanning the gap. These sequences were also reported in another study, on yellow fever vaccine responses in identical twins.

This chain connects TRBV6-5 to TRBJ2-5, with D possibly being TRBD2 (5 bases). The sequencing sample was made of CD8+ T cells sorted from blood. The origin of this receptor is a woman under 30 in good health. CDR3 nucleotides: TGTGCCAGCAGTTACTTGGGTCTGGGGAGAGAGACCCAGTACTTC. Translated, it gives CASSYLGLGRETQYF.